This is a list of T cell receptor beta chains from one sample in a study of T cells in Graves' hyperthyroidism and ophthalmopathy. TCRdb fed the multiplex PCR reads into MiXCR, producing one record per CDR3 protein. Of a few hundred thousand distinct CDR3 sequences in the sample, around 18% were seen once. Sequenced material: blood. Receptor source: a woman aged 40 to 49 with Graves' ophthalmopathy. CDR3s include the opening cysteine and the closing phenylalanine or tryptophan. The order of the fields is clone size, V gene, J gene, D gene, CDR3 protein, CDR3 DNA. The D gene is left open where the match is weak. Clone size is given for some rows only: seen once, a few or many times, or a class if the clone is expanded.

NA	TRBV7-2	TRBJ2-5	NA	CASSLAFKPETQYF	TGTGCCAGCAGCTTAGCATTCAAGCCAGAGACCCAGTACTTC
many	TRBV7-2	TRBJ1-2	NA	CASSLAGGYTF	TGTGCCAGCAGCTTAGCAGGGGGCTACACCTTC
many	TRBV3-1	TRBJ1-2	NA	CASSQGSDNYGYTF	TGTGCCAGCAGCCAAGGGTCAGATAACTATGGCTACACCTTC
NA	TRBV27	TRBJ1-2	TRBD1	CASSFSGQGGYGYTF	TGTGCCAGCAGTTTCTCCGGACAGGGGGGATATGGCTACACCTTC
NA	TRBV28	TRBJ1-1	NA	CATRVPRGDGTEAFF	TGTGCCACTCGGGTCCCCCGGGGGGACGGGACTGAAGCTTTCTTT
many	TRBV6-2/TRBV6-3	TRBJ1-3	NA	CASRRRQEAGNTIYF	TGTGCCAGCAGGCGTCGACAGGAGGCTGGAAACACCATATATTTT
NA	TRBV6-1	TRBJ1-5	NA	CASTERGIQPQHF	TGTGCCAGCACCGAACGGGGGATTCAGCCCCAGCATTTT
NA	TRBV6-5	TRBJ1-1	TRBD1	CASGTGTEAFF	TGTGCCAGCGGGACAGGAACTGAAGCTTTCTTT
many	TRBV12-3/TRBV12-4	TRBJ2-5	NA	CASSLSGQETQYF	TGTGCCAGCAGCTTATCGGGGCAAGAGACCCAGTACTTC
many	TRBV7-2	TRBJ2-2	NA	CASSLRPRGGELFF	TGTGCCAGCAGCCTCCGACCCCGGGGCGGGGAGCTGTTTTTT
many	TRBV12-3/TRBV12-4	TRBJ1-3	NA	CASSWDSSSGNTIYF	TGTGCCAGCAGTTGGGACTCGAGCTCTGGAAACACCATATATTTT
NA	TRBV19	TRBJ1-5	TRBD1	CASSPAGGSNQPQHF	TGTGCCAGTAGTCCCGCAGGGGGAAGCAATCAGCCCCAGCATTTT
NA	TRBV15	TRBJ2-7	TRBD1	CATWDRGEQYF	TGTGCCACGTGGGACAGGGGCGAGCAGTACTTC
many	TRBV7-9	TRBJ2-7	TRBD1	CASSHPTGGGEQYF	TGTGCCAGCAGCCACCCGACAGGGGGCGGCGAGCAGTACTTC
many	TRBV2	TRBJ1-5	NA	CASSDPLDRLRQPQHF	TGTGCCAGCAGTGACCCATTAGACAGGTTACGCCAGCCCCAGCATTTT
many	TRBV27	TRBJ2-7	TRBD1	CASSLDRNLYEQYF	TGTGCCAGCAGCCTGGACAGGAACCTCTACGAGCAGTACTTC
many	TRBV6-5	TRBJ1-1	NA	CASSSPSEAFF	TGTGCCAGCAGTTCACCCTCTGAAGCTTTCTTT
many	TRBV7-8	TRBJ2-7	TRBD2	CASSFLLAGDSEQYF	TGTGCCAGCAGCTTTCTCCTAGCGGGAGACTCCGAGCAGTACTTC
NA	TRBV6-2/TRBV6-3	TRBJ2-5	NA	CASSYGGVAGQETQYF	TGTGCCAGCAGTTACGGGGGCGTTGCAGGGCAAGAGACCCAGTACTTC
many	TRBV27	TRBJ2-2	NA	CASSFFAGELFF	TGTGCCAGCAGTTTTTTTGCCGGGGAGCTGTTTTTT
few	TRBV6-1	TRBJ2-6	NA	CASSVKQGVRVTF	TGTGCCAGCAGTGTAAAACAGGGTGTGCGGGTGACTTTC
many	TRBV20-1	TRBJ2-4	NA	CSAIKSGLTNIQYF	TGCAGTGCTATTAAGTCTGGACTGACAAACATTCAGTACTTC
many	TRBV27	TRBJ2-7	NA	CASSRGGATYEQYF	TGTGCCAGCAGTAGGGGGGGCGCCACCTACGAGCAGTACTTC
once	TRBV6-1	TRBJ1-1	NA	CASTSWAEAFF	TGTGCCAGCACCTCCTGGGCTGAAGCTTTCTTT
many	TRBV5-4	TRBJ1-5	TRBD1	CASSFRGRAMSGHQPQHF	TGTGCCAGCAGCTTCAGGGGGCGGGCAATGTCTGGGCATCAGCCCCAGCATTTT
many	TRBV20-1	TRBJ2-7	NA	CSARAFMVEQYF	TGCAGTGCTAGGGCCTTTATGGTCGAGCAGTACTTC
many	TRBV27	TRBJ2-2	NA	CATKREIGELFF	TGTGCCACCAAGAGGGAAATCGGGGAGCTGTTTTTT
many	TRBV30	TRBJ2-3	NA	CAWTFGDPPQYF	TGTGCCTGGACCTTCGGGGACCCGCCGCAGTATTTT
NA	TRBV27	TRBJ2-7	NA	CASSSPGMTYEQYF	TGTGCCAGCAGTTCACCGGGGATGACCTACGAGCAGTACTTC
many	TRBV6-2/TRBV6-3	TRBJ2-5	NA	CASSYSAPSVETQYF	TGTGCCAGCAGTTACTCGGCGCCTAGCGTGGAGACCCAGTACTTC
many	TRBV20-1	TRBJ2-7	TRBD2	CSARVRAGGPPRHYF	TGCAGTGCTAGAGTGAGAGCGGGAGGGCCCCCACGGCATTACTTC
NA	TRBV12-3/TRBV12-4	TRBJ1-5	NA	CASSFYPRTVQPQHF	TGTGCCAGCAGTTTTTACCCTAGGACCGTTCAGCCCCAGCATTTT
NA	TRBV11-2	TRBJ2-7	NA	CASSLTEGVPYEQYF	TGTGCCAGCAGCTTAACGGAGGGGGTGCCCTACGAGCAGTACTTC
many	TRBV12-3/TRBV12-4	TRBJ1-2	NA	CASSLDYGYTF	TGTGCCAGCAGTTTGGACTATGGCTACACCTTC
NA	TRBV30	TRBJ2-7	NA	CAWRSGAGALYEQYF	TGTGCCTGGAGATCAGGGGCAGGGGCCCTCTACGAGCAGTACTTC
many	TRBV15	TRBJ2-5	NA	CATSRVVGRGGGETQYF	TGTGCCACCAGCAGAGTTGTAGGTCGAGGTGGGGGAGAGACCCAGTACTTC
many	TRBV11-2	TRBJ2-5	TRBD2	CASSSGLAGGPMETQYF	TGTGCCAGCAGCTCGGGACTAGCGGGAGGGCCGATGGAGACCCAGTACTTC
many	TRBV2	TRBJ1-5	NA	CASTPGEGNQPQHF	TGTGCCAGCACTCCCGGCGAGGGGAATCAGCCCCAGCATTTT
once	TRBV2	TRBJ1-1	TRBD1	CASSPRGQGVGTEAFF	TGTGCCAGCAGTCCGCGGGGACAGGGGGTGGGAACTGAAGCTTTCTTT
many	TRBV27	TRBJ1-1	TRBD1	CASGKYGTGRNTEAFF	TGTGCCAGCGGCAAATACGGGACAGGGCGGAACACTGAAGCTTTCTTT
NA	TRBV2	TRBJ2-7	TRBD1	CASRDRGKNEQYF	TGTGCCAGCAGGGACAGGGGAAAGAACGAGCAGTACTTC
many	TRBV15	TRBJ1-1	NA	CATSSAQSRRQVNTEAFF	TGTGCCACCAGCAGTGCCCAATCGAGGAGACAGGTGAACACTGAAGCTTTCTTT